The present entry profiles one TCR beta chain with its context. The CDR3 covers 16 residues. V was pared by 6 bases and J by 4 bases, with 9 bases of the junction left unmatched. CDR1 is SNHLY, CDR2 FYNNEI, per germline. The source of the sample is a study of blood T cell repertoires in COVID-19. Study details: COVID-19 samples from acute and convalescent phases originated in the United States, Italy and Spain. From T cells, B-cell-depleted T cells, or PBMCs came the material, which was cDNA or gDNA.

As handled by the study authors: From reference gene primer amplification, estimates of nucleated cell counts were derived. Produced via immunoSEQ multiplex PCR; TCRdb's table is partial and in-frame only. V, J and clone size are those of that table, while D and trimming were read from the DNA. The sample consists of around 41,000 clones, approximately 86% of them appearing once. The sequenced material came from peripheral blood. The chain uses TRBV2 and TRBJ2-5; 12 bases are a match to TRBD2. The sequence was collected from a woman older than 75 with active COVID-19. The CDR3: CASRKSSGGALETQYF. The CDR3 region has the DNA TGTGCCAGCAGGAAATCTAGCGGGGGGGCTCTAGAGACCCAGTACTTC.